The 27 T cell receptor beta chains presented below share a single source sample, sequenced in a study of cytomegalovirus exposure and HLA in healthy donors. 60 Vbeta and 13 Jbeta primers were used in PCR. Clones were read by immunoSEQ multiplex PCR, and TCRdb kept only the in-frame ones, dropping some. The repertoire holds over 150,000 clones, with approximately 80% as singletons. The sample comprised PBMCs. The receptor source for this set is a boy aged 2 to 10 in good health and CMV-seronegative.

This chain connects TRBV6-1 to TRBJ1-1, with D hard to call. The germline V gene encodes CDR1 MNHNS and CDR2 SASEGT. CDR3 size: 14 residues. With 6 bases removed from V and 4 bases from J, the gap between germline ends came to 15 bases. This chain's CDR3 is CASRVRGLGTEAFF. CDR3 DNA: TGTGCCAGCAGGGTCCGGGGATTAGGCACTGAAGCTTTCTTT.

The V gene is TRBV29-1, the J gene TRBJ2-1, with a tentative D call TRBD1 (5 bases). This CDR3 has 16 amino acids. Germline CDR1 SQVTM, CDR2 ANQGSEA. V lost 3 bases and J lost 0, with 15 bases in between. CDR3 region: CSVDSQGFHSYNEQFF. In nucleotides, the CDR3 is TGCAGCGTTGATTCGCAGGGATTTCACTCCTACAATGAGCAGTTCTTC.

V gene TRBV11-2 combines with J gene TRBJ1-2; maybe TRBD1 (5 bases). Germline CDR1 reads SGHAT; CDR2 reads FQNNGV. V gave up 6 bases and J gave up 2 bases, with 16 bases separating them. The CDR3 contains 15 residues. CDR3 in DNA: TGTGCCAGCAGACCTAGACAGTCCGAAAACTATGGCTACACCTTC. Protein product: CASRPRQSENYGYTF. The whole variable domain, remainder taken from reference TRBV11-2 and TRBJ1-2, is EAGVAQSPRYKIIEKRQSVAFWCNPISGHATLYWYQQILGQGPKLLIQFQNNGVVDDSQLPKDRFSAERLKGVDSTLKIQPAKLEDSAVYLCASRPRQSENYGYTFGSGTRLTVV.

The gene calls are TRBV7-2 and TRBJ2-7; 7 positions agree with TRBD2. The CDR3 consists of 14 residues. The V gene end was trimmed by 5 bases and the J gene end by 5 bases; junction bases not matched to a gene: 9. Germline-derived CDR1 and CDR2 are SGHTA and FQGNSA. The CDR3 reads CASSPSGAENEQYF. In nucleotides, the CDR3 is TGTGCCAGCAGCCCTAGCGGAGCTGAGAACGAGCAGTACTTC.

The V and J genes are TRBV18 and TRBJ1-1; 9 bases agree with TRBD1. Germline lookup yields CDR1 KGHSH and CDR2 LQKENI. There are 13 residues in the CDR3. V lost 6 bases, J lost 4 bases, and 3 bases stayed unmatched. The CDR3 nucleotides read TGTGCCAGCTCTTTGGACAGGGGCACTGAAGCTTTCTTT. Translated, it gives CASSLDRGTEAFF. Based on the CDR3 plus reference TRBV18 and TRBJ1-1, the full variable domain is NAGVMQNPRHLVRRRGQEARLRCSPMKGHSHVYWYRQLPEEGLKFMVYLQKENIIDESGMPKERFSAEFPKEGPSILRIQQVVRGDSAAYFCASSLDRGTEAFFGQGTRLTVV.

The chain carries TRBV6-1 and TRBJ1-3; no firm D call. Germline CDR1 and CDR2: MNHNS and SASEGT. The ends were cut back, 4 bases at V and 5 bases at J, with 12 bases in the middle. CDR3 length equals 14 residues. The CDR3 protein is CASSGTVSRNTIYF. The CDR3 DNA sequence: TGTGCCAGCAGTGGCACAGTCTCCAGAAACACCATATATTTT.

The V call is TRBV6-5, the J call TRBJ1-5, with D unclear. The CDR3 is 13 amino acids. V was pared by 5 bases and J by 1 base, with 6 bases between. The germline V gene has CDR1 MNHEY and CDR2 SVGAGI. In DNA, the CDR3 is TGTGCCAGCAGTCCTCTAAGCAATCAGCCCCAGCATTTT. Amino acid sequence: CASSPLSNQPQHF.

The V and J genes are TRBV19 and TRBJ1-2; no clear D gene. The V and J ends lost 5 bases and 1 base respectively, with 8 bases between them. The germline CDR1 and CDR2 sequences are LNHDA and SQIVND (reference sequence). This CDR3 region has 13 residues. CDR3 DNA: TGTGCCAGTAGTTACACAAGTAACTATGGCTACACCTTC. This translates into CASSYTSNYGYTF.

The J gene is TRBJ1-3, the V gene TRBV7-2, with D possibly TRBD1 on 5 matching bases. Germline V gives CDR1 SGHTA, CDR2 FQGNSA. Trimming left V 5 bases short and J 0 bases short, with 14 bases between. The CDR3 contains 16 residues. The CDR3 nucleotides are TGTGCCAGCAGCACCCTCGACAGAACCTCTGGAAACACCATATATTTT. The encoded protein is CASSTLDRTSGNTIYF.

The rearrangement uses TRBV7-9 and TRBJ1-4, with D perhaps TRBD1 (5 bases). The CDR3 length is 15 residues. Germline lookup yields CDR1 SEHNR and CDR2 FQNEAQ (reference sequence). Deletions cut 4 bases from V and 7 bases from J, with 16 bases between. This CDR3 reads CASSYTPSGAEKLFF. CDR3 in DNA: TGTGCCAGCAGCTACACTCCAAGTGGGGCTGAAAAACTGTTTTTT.

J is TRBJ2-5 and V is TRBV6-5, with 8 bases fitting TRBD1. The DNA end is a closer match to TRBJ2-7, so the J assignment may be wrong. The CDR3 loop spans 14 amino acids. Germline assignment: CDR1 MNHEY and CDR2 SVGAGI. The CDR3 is CASSTGGYYYEQYF. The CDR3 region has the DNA TGTGCCAGCAGTACAGGGGGATATTACTACGAGCAGTACTTC.

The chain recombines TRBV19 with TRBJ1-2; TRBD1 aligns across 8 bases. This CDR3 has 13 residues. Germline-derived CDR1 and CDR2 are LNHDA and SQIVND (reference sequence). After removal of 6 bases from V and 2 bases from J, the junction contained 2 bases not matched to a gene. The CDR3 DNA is TGTGCCAGTAGACGGACAGGGAACTATGGCTACACCTTC. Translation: CASRRTGNYGYTF.

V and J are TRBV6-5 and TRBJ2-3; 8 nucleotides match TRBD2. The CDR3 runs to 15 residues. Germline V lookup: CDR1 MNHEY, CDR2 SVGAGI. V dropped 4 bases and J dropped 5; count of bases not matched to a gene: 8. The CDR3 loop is CASSSRGGELDTQYF. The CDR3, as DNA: TGTGCCAGCAGTTCCCGGGGGGGGGAGTTAGATACGCAGTATTTT.

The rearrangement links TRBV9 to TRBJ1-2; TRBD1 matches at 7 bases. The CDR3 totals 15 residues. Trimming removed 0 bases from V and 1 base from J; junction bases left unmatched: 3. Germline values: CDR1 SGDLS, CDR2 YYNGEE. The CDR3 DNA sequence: TGTGCCAGCAGCGTAGGTGCAGGGGGTAACTATGGCTACACCTTC. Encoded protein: CASSVGAGGNYGYTF.

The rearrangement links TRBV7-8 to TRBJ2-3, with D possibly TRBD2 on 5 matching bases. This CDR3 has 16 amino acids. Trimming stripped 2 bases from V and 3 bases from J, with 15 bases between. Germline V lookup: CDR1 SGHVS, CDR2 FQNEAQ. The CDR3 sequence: CASSLSGMKGTDTQYF. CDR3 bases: TGTGCCAGCAGCTTATCCGGGATGAAAGGGACAGATACGCAGTATTTT.

The CDR3 protein is CASSVGRTANYGYTF. The CDR3 region has the DNA TGTGCCAGCAGCGTTGGACGGACAGCTAACTATGGCTACACCTTC. The chain uses TRBV6-5 and TRBJ1-2; perhaps TRBD1 as D (6 bases). V gave up 6 bases and J gave up 0 bases, with 14 bases separating them. CDR3 length equals 15 residues. The V gene's germline CDR1 is MNHEY and CDR2 SVGAGI.

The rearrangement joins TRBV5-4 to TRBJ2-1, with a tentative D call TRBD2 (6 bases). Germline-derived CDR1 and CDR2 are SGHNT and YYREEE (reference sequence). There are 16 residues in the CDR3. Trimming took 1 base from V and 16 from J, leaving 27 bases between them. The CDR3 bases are TGTGCCAGCAGCTTGCGGGAGCACAGGCGACCTGGGCTAGTTTTCTTC. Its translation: CASSLREHRRPGLVFF. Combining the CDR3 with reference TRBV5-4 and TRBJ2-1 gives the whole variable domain ETGVTQSPTHLIKTRGQQVTLRCSSQSGHNTVSWYQQALGQGPQFIFQYYREEENGRGNFPPRFSGLQFPNYSSELNVNALELDDSALYLCASSLREHRRPGLVFFGPGTRLTVL.

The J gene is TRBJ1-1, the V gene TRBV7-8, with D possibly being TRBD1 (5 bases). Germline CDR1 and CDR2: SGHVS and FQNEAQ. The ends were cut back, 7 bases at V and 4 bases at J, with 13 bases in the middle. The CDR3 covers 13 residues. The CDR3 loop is CASTIGGFTEAFF. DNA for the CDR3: TGTGCCAGCACCATCGGGGGTTTCACTGAAGCTTTCTTT.

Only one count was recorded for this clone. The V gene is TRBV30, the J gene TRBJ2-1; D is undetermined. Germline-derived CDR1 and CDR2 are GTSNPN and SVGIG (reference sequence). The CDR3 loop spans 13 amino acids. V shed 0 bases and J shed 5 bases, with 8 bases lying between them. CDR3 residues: CAWSVQQNNEQFF. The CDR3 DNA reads TGTGCCTGGAGTGTACAACAGAACAATGAGCAGTTCTTC. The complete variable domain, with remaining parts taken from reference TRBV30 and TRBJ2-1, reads SQTIHQWPATLVQPVGSPLSLECTVEGTSNPNLYWYRQAAGRGLQLLFYSVGIGQISSEVPQNLSASRPQDRQFILSSKKLLLSDSGFYLCAWSVQQNNEQFFGPGTRLTVL.

CDR3 sequence reads: CASSRIGDTQYF. CDR3 bases: TGTGCCAGCAGCCGAATCGGAGATACGCAGTATTTT. V gene TRBV9 combines with J gene TRBJ2-3; no clear D. The V gene's germline CDR1 is SGDLS and CDR2 YYNGEE. The CDR3 consists of 12 residues. Trimming stripped 4 bases from V and 5 bases from J, with 8 bases between.

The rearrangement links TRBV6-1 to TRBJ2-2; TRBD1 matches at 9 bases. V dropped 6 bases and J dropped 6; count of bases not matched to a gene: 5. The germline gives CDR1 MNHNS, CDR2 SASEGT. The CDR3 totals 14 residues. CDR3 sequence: CASREDRGAGELFF. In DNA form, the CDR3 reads TGTGCCAGCAGGGAGGACAGGGGTGCCGGGGAGCTGTTTTTT.

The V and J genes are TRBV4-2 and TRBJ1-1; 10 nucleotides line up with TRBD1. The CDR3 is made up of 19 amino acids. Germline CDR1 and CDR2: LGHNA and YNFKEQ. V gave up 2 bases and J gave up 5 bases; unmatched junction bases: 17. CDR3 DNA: TGTGCCAGCAGCCAAAGATCCCCACCACCCGGACAGGGGGGAACTGAAGCTTTCTTT. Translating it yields CASSQRSPPPGQGGTEAFF.

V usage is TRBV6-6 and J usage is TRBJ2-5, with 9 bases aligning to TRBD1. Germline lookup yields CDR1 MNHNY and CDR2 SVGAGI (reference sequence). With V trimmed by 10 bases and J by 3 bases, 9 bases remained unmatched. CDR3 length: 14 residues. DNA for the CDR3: TGTGCCATTGCAACAGGGGGCACGAAAGAGACCCAGTACTTC. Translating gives CAIATGGTKETQYF.

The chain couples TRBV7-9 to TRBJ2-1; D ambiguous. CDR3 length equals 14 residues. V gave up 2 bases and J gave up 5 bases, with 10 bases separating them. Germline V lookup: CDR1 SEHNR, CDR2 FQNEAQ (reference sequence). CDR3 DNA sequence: TGTGCCAGCAGCTTATCGGGTCCCGACAATGAGCAGTTCTTC. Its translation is CASSLSGPDNEQFF.

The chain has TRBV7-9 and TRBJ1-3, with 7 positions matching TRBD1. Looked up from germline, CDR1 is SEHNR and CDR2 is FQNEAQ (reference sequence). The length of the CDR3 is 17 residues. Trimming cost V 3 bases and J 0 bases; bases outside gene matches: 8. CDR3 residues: CASSFIQGTHSGNTIYF. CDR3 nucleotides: TGTGCCAGCAGCTTTATACAGGGGACCCACTCTGGAAACACCATATATTTT.

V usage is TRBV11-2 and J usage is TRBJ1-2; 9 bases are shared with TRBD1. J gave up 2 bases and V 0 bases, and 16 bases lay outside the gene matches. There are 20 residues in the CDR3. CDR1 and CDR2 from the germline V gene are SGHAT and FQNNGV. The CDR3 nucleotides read TGTGCCAGCAGCTTAGAGTCCCGTGCGGGACAGGGAGGCCCGAACTATGGCTACACCTTC. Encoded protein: CASSLESRAGQGGPNYGYTF. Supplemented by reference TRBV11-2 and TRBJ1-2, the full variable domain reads EAGVAQSPRYKIIEKRQSVAFWCNPISGHATLYWYQQILGQGPKLLIQFQNNGVVDDSQLPKDRFSAERLKGVDSTLKIQPAKLEDSAVYLCASSLESRAGQGGPNYGYTFGSGTRLTVV.

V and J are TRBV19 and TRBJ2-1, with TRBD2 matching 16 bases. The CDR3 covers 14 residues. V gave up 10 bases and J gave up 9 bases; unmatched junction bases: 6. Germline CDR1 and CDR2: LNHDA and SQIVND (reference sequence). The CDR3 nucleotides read TGTGCCACTACCGGGACTAGCGGGAGGGTTGAGCAGTTCTTC. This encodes CATTGTSGRVEQFF.